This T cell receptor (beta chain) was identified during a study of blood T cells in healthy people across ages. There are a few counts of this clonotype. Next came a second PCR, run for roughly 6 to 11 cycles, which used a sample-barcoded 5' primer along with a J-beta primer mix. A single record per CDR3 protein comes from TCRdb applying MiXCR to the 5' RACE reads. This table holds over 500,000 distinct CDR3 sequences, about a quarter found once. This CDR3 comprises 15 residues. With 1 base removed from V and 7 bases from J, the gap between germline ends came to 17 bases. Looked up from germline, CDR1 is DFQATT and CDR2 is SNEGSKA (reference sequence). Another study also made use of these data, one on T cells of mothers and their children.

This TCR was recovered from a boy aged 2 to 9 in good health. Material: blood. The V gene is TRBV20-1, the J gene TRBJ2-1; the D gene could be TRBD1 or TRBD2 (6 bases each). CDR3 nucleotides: TGCAGTGCTAGAGGGAGACTGGGGGGCCATAATGAGCAGTTCTTC. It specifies CSARGRLGGHNEQFF.